This T cell receptor (beta chain) was captured by sequencing in a study of T cell repertoires in ileal Crohn's disease. Profiling relied on immunoSEQ multiplex PCR, and the TCRdb table lists in-frame clones only, not all of them. In the table there are about 30,000 clones, approximately 78% of which are singletons. The CDR3 totals 15 residues. In germline, CDR1 is SGHTA, CDR2 FQGNSA. V was trimmed by 2 bases and J by 1 base, leaving 8 bases between them. Sequencing was carried out using ileal tissue. The origin of this receptor is an adult with Crohn's disease. The gene calls are TRBV7-2 and TRBJ1-4, with D possibly TRBD1 on 6 matching bases. The CDR3 protein is CASSLQGLTNEKLFF. The CDR3 DNA is TGTGCCAGCAGCTTACAGGGGTTAACTAATGAAAAACTGTTTTTT.